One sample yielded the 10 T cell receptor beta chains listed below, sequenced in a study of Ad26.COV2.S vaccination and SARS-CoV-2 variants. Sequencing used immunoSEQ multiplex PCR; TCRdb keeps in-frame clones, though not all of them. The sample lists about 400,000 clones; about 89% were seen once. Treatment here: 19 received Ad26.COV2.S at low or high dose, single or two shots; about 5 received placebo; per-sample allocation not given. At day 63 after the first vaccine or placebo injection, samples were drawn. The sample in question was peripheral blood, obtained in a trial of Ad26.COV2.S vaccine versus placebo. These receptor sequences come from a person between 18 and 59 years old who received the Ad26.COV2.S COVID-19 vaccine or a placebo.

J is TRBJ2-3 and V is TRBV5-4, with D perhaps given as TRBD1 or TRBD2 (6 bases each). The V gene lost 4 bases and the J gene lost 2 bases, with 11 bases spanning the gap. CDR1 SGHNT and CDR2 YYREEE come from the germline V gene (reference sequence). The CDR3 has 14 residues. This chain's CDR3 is CASSPGADTDTQYF. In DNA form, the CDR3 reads TGTGCCAGCAGCCCGGGGGCTGACACAGATACGCAGTATTTT.

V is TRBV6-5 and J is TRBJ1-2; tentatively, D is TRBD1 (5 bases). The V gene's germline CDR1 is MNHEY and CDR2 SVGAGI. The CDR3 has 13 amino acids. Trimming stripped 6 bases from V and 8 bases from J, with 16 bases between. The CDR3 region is CASRNPRGEGYTF. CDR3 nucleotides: TGTGCCAGCAGGAATCCACGGGGGGAAGGCTACACCTTC.

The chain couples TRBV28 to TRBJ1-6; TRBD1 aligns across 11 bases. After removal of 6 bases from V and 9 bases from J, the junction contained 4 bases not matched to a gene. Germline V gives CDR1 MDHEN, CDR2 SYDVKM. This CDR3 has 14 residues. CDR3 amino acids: CASSPGQGVSPLHF. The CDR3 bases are TGTGCCAGCAGCCCGGGACAGGGGGTTTCACCCCTCCACTTT.

Here the CDR3 reads CASSQDGNTGELFF. CDR3 DNA sequence: TGTGCCAGCAGCCAAGACGGGAACACCGGGGAGCTGTTTTTT. The chain carries TRBV3-1 (or the pseudogene TRBV3-2) and TRBJ2-2; no clear D. V lost 0 bases and J 1 base, leaving 3 bases between the germline ends. CDR1 is LGHDT and CDR2 is YNNKEL in the germline V gene (reference sequence). This CDR3 region has 14 residues.

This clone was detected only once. CDR3 nucleotide sequence: TGTGCCAGCCTAAGAGGACAGGGCTGGGGTTACGGGGCCAACGTCCTGACTTTC. Its protein is CASLRGQGWGYGANVLTF. This sequence joins TRBV28 and TRBJ2-6; 8 nucleotides align to TRBD1. J lost 4 bases, V lost 8 bases, and 16 bases had no gene match. Looked up from germline, CDR1 is MDHEN and CDR2 is SYDVKM. The CDR3 has 18 residues. The variable domain in full, completed from reference TRBV28 and TRBJ2-6, reads DVKVTQSSRYLVKRTGEKVFLECVQDMDHENMFWYRQDPGLGLRLIYFSYDVKMKEKGDIPEGYSVSREKKERFSLILESASTNQTSMYLCASLRGQGWGYGANVLTFGAGSRLTVL.

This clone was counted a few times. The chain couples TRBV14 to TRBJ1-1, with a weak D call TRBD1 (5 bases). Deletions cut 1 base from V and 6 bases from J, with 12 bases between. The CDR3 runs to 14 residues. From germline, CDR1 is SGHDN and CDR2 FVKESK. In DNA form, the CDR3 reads TGTGCCAGCAGCCAAGTAGAGGTAGGGGCTGAAGCTTTCTTT. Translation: CASSQVEVGAEAFF.

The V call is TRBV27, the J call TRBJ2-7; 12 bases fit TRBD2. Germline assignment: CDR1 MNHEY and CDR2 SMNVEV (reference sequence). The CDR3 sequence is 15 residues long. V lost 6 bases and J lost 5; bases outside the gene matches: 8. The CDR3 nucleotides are TGTGCCAGCAGCCGGAGACTAGCGGGGGTCCACGAGCAGTACTTC. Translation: CASSRRLAGVHEQYF.

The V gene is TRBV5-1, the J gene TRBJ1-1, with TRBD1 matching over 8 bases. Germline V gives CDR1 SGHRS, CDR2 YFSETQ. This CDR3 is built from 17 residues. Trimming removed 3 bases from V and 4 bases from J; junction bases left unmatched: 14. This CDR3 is CASSSLLSGGAGTEAFF. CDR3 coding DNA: TGCGCCAGCAGCTCCCTACTTTCAGGGGGCGCAGGCACTGAAGCTTTCTTT.

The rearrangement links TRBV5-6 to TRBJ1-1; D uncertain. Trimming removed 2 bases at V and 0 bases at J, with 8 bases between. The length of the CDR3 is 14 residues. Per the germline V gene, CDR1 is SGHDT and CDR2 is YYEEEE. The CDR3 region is CASSFPEMNTEAFF. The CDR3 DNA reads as TGTGCCAGCAGCTTCCCAGAAATGAACACTGAAGCTTTCTTT.

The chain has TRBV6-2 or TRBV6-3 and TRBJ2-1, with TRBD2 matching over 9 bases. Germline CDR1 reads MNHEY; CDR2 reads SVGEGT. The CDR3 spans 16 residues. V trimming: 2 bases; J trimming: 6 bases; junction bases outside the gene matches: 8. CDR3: CASSYRTSEFRNEQFF. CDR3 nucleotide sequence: TGTGCCAGCAGTTACCGGACTAGCGAATTTCGCAATGAGCAGTTCTTC.